The 2 T cell receptor beta chains presented below share a single source sample, sequenced in a study of cytomegalovirus exposure and HLA in healthy donors. This PCR relied on a set of 60 Vbeta primers and 13 Jbeta primers. Profiling relied on immunoSEQ multiplex PCR, and the TCRdb table lists in-frame clones only, not all of them. The sample includes approximately 140,000 clones, 84% of them seen just once. Sequencing was performed on PBMCs. The receptors stem from a man between 45 and 60 years old in good health and CMV-seronegative.

This chain's CDR3 is CASSISVSGNTIYF. For the CDR3, the DNA is TGTGCCAGTAGTATTTCGGTCTCTGGAAACACCATATATTTT. This chain links TRBV19 with TRBJ1-3; D ambiguous. V was shortened by 3 bases and J by 0 bases, with 6 bases between the two germline ends. The CDR3 is made up of 14 amino acids. Germline CDR1 reads LNHDA; CDR2 reads SQIVND (reference sequence). The entire variable domain, with the rest obtained from reference TRBV19 and TRBJ1-3, is as follows: DGGITQSPKYLFRKEGQNVTLSCEQNLNHDAMYWYRQDPGQGLRLIYYSQIVNDFQKGDIAEGYSVSREKKESFPLTVTSAQKNPTAFYLCASSISVSGNTIYFGEGSWLTVV.

The chain is built from TRBV11-2 and TRBJ2-7; 7 nucleotides agree with TRBD2. The J segment lost 4 bases and the V segment lost 7 bases, leaving 16 bases of the junction unmatched. The CDR3 has 16 residues. The V gene's germline CDR1 is SGHAT and CDR2 FQNNGV. CDR3 sequence (DNA): TGTGCCAGCAACCGAGGGGAGGGGAATCCCCTATACGAGCAGTACTTC. It yields the protein CASNRGEGNPLYEQYF.